This is a list of T cell receptor beta chains from one sample in a study of T-cell reconstitution after alpha-beta-depleted transplantation in children. Each CDR3 protein gets one entry after TCRdb re-called the PCR reads with MiXCR. The sample yields 750,000 to 950,000 distinct CDR3 sequences, about 15% seen once. The starting material was PBMCs, mostly from graft donor cells, obtained 360 days after TCRalphabeta/CD19-depleted stem cell transplant. These receptor sequences come from a male patient between 5 and 17 years old who had a stem cell transplant for acute lymphoblastic leukemia, so the T cells may come from the graft donor. CDR3s include the opening cysteine and the closing phenylalanine or tryptophan.

TRBJ2-1,TRBV24-1,CATSRGTGLDEQFF
TRBJ2-1,TRBV12-3/TRBV12-4,CASSLGRQESNNEQFF
TRBJ2-5,TRBV7-6,CASSLWSETQYF
TRBJ2-7,TRBV25-1,CASSESIDSYEQYF
TRBJ2-1,TRBV12-3/TRBV12-4,CASSLSPVVEQFF
TRBJ2-1,TRBV7-2,CASSLVGSSVNEQFF
TRBJ2-7,TRBV6-1,CASRFGTGAYEQYF
TRBJ2-5,TRBV29-1,CSVRLWETQYF
TRBJ2-7,TRBV7-9,CASSSWDRVHEQYF
TRBJ2-4,TRBV12-3/TRBV12-4,CASSHSGNIQYF
TRBJ1-2,TRBV6-1,CASRSQGPYYYGYTF
TRBJ1-1,TRBV9,CASSVDDMNTEAFF
TRBJ2-1,TRBV7-9,CASSPNSWQGRQFF
TRBJ2-1,TRBV12-3/TRBV12-4,CASSARQGDRYNEQFF
TRBJ2-4,TRBV6-1,CASSTGTLAKNIQYF
TRBJ1-5,TRBV9,CASSVVGRGQPQHF
TRBJ2-1,TRBV10-3,CAISPGQSSYNEQFF
TRBJ2-7,TRBV7-2,CASSPNLDYEQYF
TRBJ2-6,TRBV5-1,CASSLDSSGANVLTF
TRBJ2-2,TRBV4-1,CASSSIRDRARELFF
TRBJ2-7,TRBV12-3/TRBV12-4,CASSLGGLAGDEQYF
TRBJ2-1,TRBV14,CASSPPWGISYNEQFF
TRBJ2-7,TRBV18,CASSPETGAIAYEQYF
TRBJ2-7,TRBV20-1,CSARDLPREQYF
TRBJ2-7,TRBV29-1,CSVEDRDLYEQYF
TRBJ2-7,TRBV11-2,CASSLRRLAGGAYEQYF
TRBJ1-2,TRBV4-1,CASSQAEVEAYGYTF
TRBJ2-7,TRBV7-6,CASSSSGTRKDEQYF
TRBJ2-5,TRBV6-5,CASSYSGTSGETQYF
TRBJ2-5,TRBV10-3,CAISEDRGPSFQETQYF
TRBJ1-2,TRBV5-4,CASISKGVGYGYTF